This TCR beta chain was sequenced in a study of shared clonotypes between healthy human individuals (dated by TCRdb to 2020 to 2022). Study-wide context: A few men and two women, aged 18 to 49 years, made up the cohort. For each donor, CD4 naive and CD4 memory were each run on three plates, CD8 naive on two plates, and CD8 memory on one plate. Blood TCR repertoires of a handful of healthy adults were deeply sequenced to estimate repertoire size and the extent of clonotype sharing between individuals. Leukapheresis yielded between about 0.94 and 9 billion PBMCs per donor. Different laboratories and diverse techniques were used to prepare libraries and sequence TCR repertoires, to increase sequencing depth and limit assay-specific biases. Study-wide conclusions, independent of this receptor: Rarefaction of sorted-subset datasets indicated incomplete sequencing despite the large sequencing depth. Approximately 4.8% of naive CD4, 3.5% of naive CD8, roughly 2.5% of memory CD4, and 0.35% to 0.4% of memory CD8 clonotypes were shared across several donors. Because the study included a small number of donors, the genetic and exposure-history diversity represented was limited. Compared with non-shared clonotypes, the clonotypes found in all four sorted-subset donors had higher generation probabilities. Estimated clonotype richness was generally larger for naive than for memory subsets. Sampling was limited to blood, and TCR repertoires in tissue likely differ from TCR repertoires in blood. Based on pairwise subsampling, the degree of clonotype sharing among donors was expected to be affected by sequencing depth.

Using the deep immunoSEQ assay, TCR CDR3 regions were amplified from genomic DNA by multiplex PCR. Extracted genomic DNA from each cell subset was distributed evenly across all wells of several immunoSEQ 96-well plates, and each plate was treated as a replicate. For sorted subsets, each replicate PCR was loaded with 200 ng genomic DNA, equivalent to 30,000 to 35,000 T cell genomes. Purified libraries were measured with a Qubit 3.0 fluorometer, size-checked on a Bioanalyzer 2100, and measured again with the KAPA Library Quantification kit. Every immunoSEQ 96-well plate was sequenced on a separate single-read 150-cycle Illumina NextSeq 550 flow cell. The paper's processing steps were these. Because the immunoSEQ output included only junctional sequences and no quality scores, the filtering could not be the same as the filtering used for full-length reads. To assign V/J genes and CDR3, sequences were annotated using PyIR, a Python wrapper for IgBLAST v1.9, with IMGT germline references. Reads with weak V/J assignments (E-value above 1e-6), missing CDR3, stop codons, out-of-frame junctions, or ambiguous translated residues were removed. A V3J clonotype was defined by an identical inferred V gene, J gene, and CDR3 amino acid sequence. Percentage overlap between repertoires was calculated by dividing the number of shared unique clonotypes by the size of the smaller repertoire. Richness of each repertoire was evaluated using RTK rarefaction, the Chao1 estimator, and Recon v2.1 estimates of unobserved clonotypes. For all TCRbeta clonotypes obtained by the gDNA method from a few donors, generation probabilities were computed with OLGA. Here the immuneACCESS table is served through TCRdb, limited to in-frame sequences with V and J called. Missing clones are a known gap in these copies; in checked studies unresolved V genes cover under half, and the rest lacks a known reason. For V, J and clone size, that table is used; D and trimming come from the DNA. For this sample there are around 1.9 million clones; just over 90% appear just once. The biggest ten clones account for roughly 1.8% of the sample.

CD8 naive samples were obtained by positive selection for CCR7 among CD45RO-negative cells, yielding a CD45RA+CCR7+ population from which TemRA cells were excluded. The donors were healthy, HIV-negative adults who had no recently reported acute infections or vaccinations. Every donor was a Caucasian adult residing in Nashville, Tennessee, USA. Blood was obtained by leukapheresis, after which PBMCs were separated by Ficoll-Histopaque density gradient centrifugation and cryopreserved in liquid nitrogen vapor phase. Analytical flow cytometry was used to check the purity and quantity of every magnetically sorted T cell population. Genomic DNA was isolated from every sorted fraction and measured by UV absorbance on a Nanodrop 2000c. Only one count was recorded for this clone. Its target antigen remains unknown. No quality values exist for individual bases; no much larger clone is one base distant. As encoded in the germline V gene, CDR1 is MDHEN while CDR2 is SYDVKM. The CDR3, from cysteine to phenylalanine, totals 12 residues. Kept here is only the CDR3 DNA, which spans 36 bases and is read in frame from base 1. V loses 8 bases, J loses 5 bases, and the germline ends lie 9 bases apart.

The sequence was collected from a man younger than 35 in good health. Some clones in this sample may be carry-over from other donors' samples. The sequencing input was naive CD8+ T cells from PBMCs. Per the publication, the cell subset or site label means: CD45RA+CCR7+. The chain is assembled from TRBV28 and TRBJ2-2, with TRBD1 tentatively as D gene (6 bases match). The DNA is TGTGCCAGCGAGAGGGGGACCGGGGAGCTGTTTTTT. Its product reads: CASERGTGELFF.